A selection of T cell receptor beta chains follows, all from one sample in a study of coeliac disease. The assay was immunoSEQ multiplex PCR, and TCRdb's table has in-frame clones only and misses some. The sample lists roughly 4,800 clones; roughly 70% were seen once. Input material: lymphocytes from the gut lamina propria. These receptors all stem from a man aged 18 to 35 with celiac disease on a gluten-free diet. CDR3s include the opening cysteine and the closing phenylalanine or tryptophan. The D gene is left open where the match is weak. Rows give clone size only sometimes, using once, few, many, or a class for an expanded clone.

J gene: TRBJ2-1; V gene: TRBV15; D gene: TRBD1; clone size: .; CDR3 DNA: TGTGCCACCAGCAGGGAAGGACAGGGGATGGGGTCCTACAATGAGCAGTTCTTC; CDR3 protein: CATSREGQGMGSYNEQFF
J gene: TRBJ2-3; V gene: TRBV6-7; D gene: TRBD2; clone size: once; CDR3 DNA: TGTGCCAGCAGTTACTGTCTAGCGGCTAGCACAGATACGCAGTATTTT; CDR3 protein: CASSYCLAASTDTQYF
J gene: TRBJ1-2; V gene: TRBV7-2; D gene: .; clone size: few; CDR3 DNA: TGTGCCAGCAGCTCCAACCGACTCGGCGAGGGCTACACCTTC; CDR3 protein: CASSSNRLGEGYTF
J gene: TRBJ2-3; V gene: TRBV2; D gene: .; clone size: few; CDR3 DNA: TGTGCCAGCAGGGACGACTTAGCCACGGGGACAGATACGCAGTATTTT; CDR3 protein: CASRDDLATGTDTQYF
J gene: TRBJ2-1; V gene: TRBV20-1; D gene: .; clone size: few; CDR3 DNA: TGCAGTGCTCTAGGGCAGTTCTTC; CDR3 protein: CSALGQFF
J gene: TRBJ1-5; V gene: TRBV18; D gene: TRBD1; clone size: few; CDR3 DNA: TGTGCCAGCTCATCTACGGGACAGGGGACAGGGCAGCCCCAGCATTTT; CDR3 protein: CASSSTGQGTGQPQHF
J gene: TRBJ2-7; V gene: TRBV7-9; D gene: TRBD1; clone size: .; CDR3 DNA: TGTGCCAGCAGCTTAGGAGGTAGGCGGGACAGGCTCTACGAGCAGTACTTC; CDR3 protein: CASSLGGRRDRLYEQYF
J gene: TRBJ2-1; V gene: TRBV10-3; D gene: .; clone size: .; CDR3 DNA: TGTGCCATCTGGTCCGGGGGTGATGAGCAGTTCTTC; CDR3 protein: CAIWSGGDEQFF
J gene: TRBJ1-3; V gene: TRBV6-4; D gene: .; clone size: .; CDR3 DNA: TGTGCCAGCTATCTTCCTCAGGGGTGGGCTGGAAACACCATATATTTT; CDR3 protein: CASYLPQGWAGNTIYF
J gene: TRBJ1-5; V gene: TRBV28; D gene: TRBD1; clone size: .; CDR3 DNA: TGTGCCAGCAGTGGCAGGACAGGCCCTTCTCAGCCCCAGCATTTT; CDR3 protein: CASSGRTGPSQPQHF
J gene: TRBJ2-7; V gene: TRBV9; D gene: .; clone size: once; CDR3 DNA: TGTGCCAGCAGCGTAGGGGGCGGCGGCTACGAGCAGTACTTC; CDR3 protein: CASSVGGGGYEQYF
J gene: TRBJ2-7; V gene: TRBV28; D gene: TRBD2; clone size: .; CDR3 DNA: TGTGCCGTTCTCGAGGCGCTAGCGGGGTACGAGCAGTACTTC; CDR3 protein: CAVLEALAGYEQYF
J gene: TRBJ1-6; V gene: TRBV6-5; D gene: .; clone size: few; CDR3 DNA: TGTGCCAGCAGTTACTCGTTCAGATATAATTCACCCCTCCACTTT; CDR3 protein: CASSYSFRYNSPLHF
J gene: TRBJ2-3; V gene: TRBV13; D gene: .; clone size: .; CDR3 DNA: TGTGCCAGCAGCTTACCTGGCACAGATACGCAGTATTTT; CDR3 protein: CASSLPGTDTQYF
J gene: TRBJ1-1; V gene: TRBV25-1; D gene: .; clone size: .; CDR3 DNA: TGTGCCAGCAGCCAACAGGGACTAGCGGCTTTCTTT; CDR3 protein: CASSQQGLAAFF
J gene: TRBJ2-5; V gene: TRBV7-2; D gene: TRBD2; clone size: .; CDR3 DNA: TGTGCCAGCAGCTTTCAGTGGACTAGCGGGATACAAGAGACCCAGTACTTC; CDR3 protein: CASSFQWTSGIQETQYF
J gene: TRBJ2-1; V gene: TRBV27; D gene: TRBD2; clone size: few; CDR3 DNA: TGTGCCAGCAGTTTATGGGGGGGGTCCTACAATGAGCAGTTCTTC; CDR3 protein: CASSLWGGSYNEQFF
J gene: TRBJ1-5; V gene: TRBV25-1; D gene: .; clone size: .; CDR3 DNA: TGTGCCAGCAGTGTGAGGAACATCAATCAGCCCCAGCATTTT; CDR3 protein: CASSVRNINQPQHF
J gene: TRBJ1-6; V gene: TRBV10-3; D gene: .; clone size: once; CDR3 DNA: TGTGCCATCAGTGACAGGGCCGATAATTCACCCCTCCACTTT; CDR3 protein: CAISDRADNSPLHF
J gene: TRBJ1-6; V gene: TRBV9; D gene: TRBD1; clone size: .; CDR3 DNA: TGTGCCAGCAGCGTGAGACAGGGGGGATCACCCCTCCACTTT; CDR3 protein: CASSVRQGGSPLHF
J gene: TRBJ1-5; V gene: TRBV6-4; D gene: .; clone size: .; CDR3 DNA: TGTGCCAGCAGTGACTCCCGTGGGCAGGTCCCTTTCTTGAGCAATCAGCCCCAGCATTTT; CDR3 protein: CASSDSRGQVPFLSNQPQHF
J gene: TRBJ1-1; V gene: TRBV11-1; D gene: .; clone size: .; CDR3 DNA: TGTGCCAGCAGCTTCGGTCGGGGGAACACTGAAGCTTTCTTT; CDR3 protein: CASSFGRGNTEAFF
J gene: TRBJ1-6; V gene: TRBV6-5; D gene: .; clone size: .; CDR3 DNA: TGTGCCAGCAGTTACTCGACAACCAGACGGGGTTCACCCCTCCACTTT; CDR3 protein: CASSYSTTRRGSPLHF
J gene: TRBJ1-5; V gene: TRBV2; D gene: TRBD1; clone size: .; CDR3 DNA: TGTGCCAGCAGTGACCTGACAGGGGGTATGGGCAATCAGCCCCAGCATTTT; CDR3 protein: CASSDLTGGMGNQPQHF
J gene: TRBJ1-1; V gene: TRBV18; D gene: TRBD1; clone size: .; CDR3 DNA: TGTGCCAGCGTCTCAGGGGGATGGGCCAACACTGAAGCTTTCTTT; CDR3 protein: CASVSGGWANTEAFF
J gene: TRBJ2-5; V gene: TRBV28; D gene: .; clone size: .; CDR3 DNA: TGTGCCAGCAGGGGGCTAATCGAGACCCAGTACTTC; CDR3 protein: CASRGLIETQYF
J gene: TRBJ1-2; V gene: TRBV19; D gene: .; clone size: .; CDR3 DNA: TGTGCCAGTTCCCCCGCTTGGGCAGTAGAGAACTATGGCTACACCTTC; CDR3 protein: CASSPAWAVENYGYTF
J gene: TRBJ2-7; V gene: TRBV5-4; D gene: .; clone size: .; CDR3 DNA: TGTGCCAGCAGCTCCGGACTTGATAGAAGCTACGAGCAGTACTTC; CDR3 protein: CASSSGLDRSYEQYF
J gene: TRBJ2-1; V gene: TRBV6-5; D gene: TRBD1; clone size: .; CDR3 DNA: TGTGCCAGCAGTACAGGGGGCTCCTACAATGAGCAGTTCTTC; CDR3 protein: CASSTGGSYNEQFF
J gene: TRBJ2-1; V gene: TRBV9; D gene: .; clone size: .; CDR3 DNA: TGTGCCAGCAGCGTAGATCTAGTTCAGGAGCAGTTCTTC; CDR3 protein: CASSVDLVQEQFF
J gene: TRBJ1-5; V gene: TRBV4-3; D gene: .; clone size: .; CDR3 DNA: TGCGCCAGCAGCCAAGATGACAGCTATCAGCCCCAGCATTTT; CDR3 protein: CASSQDDSYQPQHF
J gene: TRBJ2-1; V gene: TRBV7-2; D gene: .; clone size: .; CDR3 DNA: TGTGCCAGCAGCCAAGCGGTATACAATGAGCAGTTCTTC; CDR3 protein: CASSQAVYNEQFF
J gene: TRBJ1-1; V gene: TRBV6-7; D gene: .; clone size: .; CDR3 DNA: TGTGCCAGCAGTTACCCCGGGAGCGACACTGAAGCTTTCTTT; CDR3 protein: CASSYPGSDTEAFF
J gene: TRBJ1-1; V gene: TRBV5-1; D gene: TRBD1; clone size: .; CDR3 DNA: TGCGCCAGCAGCCCCGACAGGGGTACTGAAGCTTTCTTT; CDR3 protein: CASSPDRGTEAFF
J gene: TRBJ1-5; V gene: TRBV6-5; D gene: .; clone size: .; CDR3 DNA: TGTGCCAGCAGTATAAAGACAGGAACCTCTCAGCCCCAGCATTTT; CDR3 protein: CASSIKTGTSQPQHF
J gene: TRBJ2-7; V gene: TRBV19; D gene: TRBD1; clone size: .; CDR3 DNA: TGTGCCAGTAGTATACCGACGACAGGGGGCTCCTACGAGCAGTACTTC; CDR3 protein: CASSIPTTGGSYEQYF
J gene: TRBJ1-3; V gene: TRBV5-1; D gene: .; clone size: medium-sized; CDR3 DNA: TGCGCCAGCAGCCAACAGGGCCACTCTGGAAACACCATATATTTT; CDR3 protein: CASSQQGHSGNTIYF
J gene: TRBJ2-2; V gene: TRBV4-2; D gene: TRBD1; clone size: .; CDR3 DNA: TGTGCCAGCAGCCGGGACAGTTACACCGGGGAGCTGTTTTTT; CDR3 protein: CASSRDSYTGELFF
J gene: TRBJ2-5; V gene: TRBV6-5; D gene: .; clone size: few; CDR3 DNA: TGTGCCAGCTGGCAGCAATTTGGAGGGACCCAGTACTTC; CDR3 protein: CASWQQFGGTQYF
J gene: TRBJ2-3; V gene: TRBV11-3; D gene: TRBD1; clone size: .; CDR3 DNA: TGTGCCAGCAGCTTAGGTACAGGGGCGACAGATACGCAGTATTTT; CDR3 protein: CASSLGTGATDTQYF
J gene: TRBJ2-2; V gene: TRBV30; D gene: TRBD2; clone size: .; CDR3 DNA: TGTGCCTGGAGACTAGCGGGGGGGAACACCGGGGAGCTGTTTTTT; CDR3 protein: CAWRLAGGNTGELFF
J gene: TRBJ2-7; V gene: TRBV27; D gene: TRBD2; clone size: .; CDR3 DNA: TGTGCCAGCAGTTCCCCAGGACTAGCGGGGGGGGCGGGGGAGCAGTACTTC; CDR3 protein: CASSSPGLAGGAGEQYF
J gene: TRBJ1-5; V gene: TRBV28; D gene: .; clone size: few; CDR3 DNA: TGTGCCAGCAGTTTGATACAGGGCCCTAGCAATCAGCCCCAGCATTTT; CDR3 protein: CASSLIQGPSNQPQHF
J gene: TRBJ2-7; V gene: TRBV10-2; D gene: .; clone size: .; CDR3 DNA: TGCGCCAGCAGCTATAACGACTACGAGCAGTACTTC; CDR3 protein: CASSYNDYEQYF
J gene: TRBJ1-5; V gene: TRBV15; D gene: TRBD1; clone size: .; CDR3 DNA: TGTGCCACCAGCAGCAAGGGGGACAGGCCCCAGCATTTT; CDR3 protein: CATSSKGDRPQHF
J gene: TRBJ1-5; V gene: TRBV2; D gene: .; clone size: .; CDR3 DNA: TGTGCCAGCAGTGAAGAGGGACACTACAATCAGCCCCAGCATTTT; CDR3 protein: CASSEEGHYNQPQHF
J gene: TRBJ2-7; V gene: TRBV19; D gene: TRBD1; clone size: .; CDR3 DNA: TGTGCCAGTAGTAGGGGAGGCGGGACAGGCCTCTCCTACGAGCAGTACTTC; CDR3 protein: CASSRGGGTGLSYEQYF
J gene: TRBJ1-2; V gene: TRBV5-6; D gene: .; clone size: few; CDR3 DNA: TGTGCCAGCAGCTTGTTTCTCCCAGGGAGGCGTGGTGGCTACACCTTC; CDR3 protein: CASSLFLPGRRGGYTF
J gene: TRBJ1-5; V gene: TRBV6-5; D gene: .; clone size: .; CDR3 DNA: TGTGCCAGCACCCAGGGTGGTCTCAATCAGCCCCAGCATTTT; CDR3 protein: CASTQGGLNQPQHF
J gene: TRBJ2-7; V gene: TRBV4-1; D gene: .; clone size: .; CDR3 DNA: TGCGCCAGCAGCCAAGCTCGCGAGCAGTACTTC; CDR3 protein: CASSQAREQYF
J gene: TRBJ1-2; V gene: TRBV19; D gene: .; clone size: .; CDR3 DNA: TGTGCCAGTAGACCACAGGGTATGAGTTACACCTTC; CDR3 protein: CASRPQGMSYTF
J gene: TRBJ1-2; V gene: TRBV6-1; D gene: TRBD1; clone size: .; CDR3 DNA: TGTGCCAGCATGGAGGGGGCTGGTGGCTACACCTTC; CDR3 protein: CASMEGAGGYTF
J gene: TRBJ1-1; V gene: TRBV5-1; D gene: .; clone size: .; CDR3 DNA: TGCGCCAGCAGCTTGGATCAGAAGACTGAAGCTTTCTTT; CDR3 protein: CASSLDQKTEAFF
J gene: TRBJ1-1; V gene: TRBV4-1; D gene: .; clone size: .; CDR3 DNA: TGCGCCAGCAGCCAAGCATGGGGGGGAAGGAGCGCTGAAGCTTTCTTT; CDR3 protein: CASSQAWGGRSAEAFF
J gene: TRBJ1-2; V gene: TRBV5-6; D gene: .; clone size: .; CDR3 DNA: TGTGCCAGCAGCCTTTTTCCGGGGTCCTATGGCTACACCTTC; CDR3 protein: CASSLFPGSYGYTF
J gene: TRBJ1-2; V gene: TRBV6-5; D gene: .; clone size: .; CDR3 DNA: TGTGCCAGCAGGACCGCCGGGACACAAGGCTACACCTTC; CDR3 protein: CASRTAGTQGYTF
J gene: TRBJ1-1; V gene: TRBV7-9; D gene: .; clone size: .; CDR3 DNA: TGTGCCAGCAGCTTAACGAGTTCGCGCACTGAAGCTTTCTTT; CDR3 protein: CASSLTSSRTEAFF
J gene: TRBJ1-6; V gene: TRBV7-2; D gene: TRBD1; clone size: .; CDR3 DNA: TGTGCCAGCAGCTTTCGACAGGGGGCGCAGGGTTCACCCCTCCACTTT; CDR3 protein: CASSFRQGAQGSPLHF
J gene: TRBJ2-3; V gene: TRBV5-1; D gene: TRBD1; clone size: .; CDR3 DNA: TGCGCCAGCAGCTGGGACAGACTCACAGATACGCAGTATTTT; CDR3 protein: CASSWDRLTDTQYF
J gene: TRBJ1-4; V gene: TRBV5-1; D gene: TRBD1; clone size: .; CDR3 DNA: TGCGCCAGCAGCTCACAGGGGGCGCGTGAAAAACTGTTTTTT; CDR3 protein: CASSSQGAREKLFF